The rows below give T cell receptor beta chains drawn from one sample of a study of blood T cell repertoires in COVID-19. Produced via immunoSEQ multiplex PCR; TCRdb's table is partial and in-frame only. The sample has about 100,000 clones; around 88% are singletons. The sequencing input was peripheral blood. These receptors all stem from a man older than 75 with acute or convalescent COVID-19. The CDR3 runs from the conserved cysteine through the conserved F or W. A D gene is named only where the DNA matches it firmly. A clone size is listed for some rows: how often the clone was seen (once, few, many), or a class if it is expanded.

j_call: TRBJ2-3; d_call: TRBD2; v_call: TRBV14; clone_size: .; cdr3_length: 15; cdr3_nt: TGTGCCAGCAGCTCCCTGCTAGCGGGAGCAGATACGCAGTATTTT; cdr3_aa: CASSSLLAGADTQYF
j_call: TRBJ2-5; d_call: TRBD1; v_call: TRBV30; clone_size: .; cdr3_length: 14; cdr3_nt: TGTGCCTGGAGTGGGGGGACAGTGCAAGAGACCCAGTACTTC; cdr3_aa: CAWSGGTVQETQYF
j_call: TRBJ2-7; d_call: TRBD1; v_call: TRBV29-1; clone_size: .; cdr3_length: 12; cdr3_nt: TGCAGCGCCGCACAGGGGTCCTACGAGCAGTACTTC; cdr3_aa: CSAAQGSYEQYF
j_call: TRBJ2-7; d_call: TRBD2; v_call: TRBV6-6; clone_size: .; cdr3_length: 16; cdr3_nt: TGTGCCAGCAGGACCGGGACTAGCGGGAGAAGTGACGAGCAGTACTTC; cdr3_aa: CASRTGTSGRSDEQYF
j_call: TRBJ2-7; d_call: TRBD1; v_call: TRBV23-1; clone_size: .; cdr3_length: 16; cdr3_nt: TGCGCCAGCAGTCAACAAATTTCCAGGGGGCCCTACGAGCAGTACTTC; cdr3_aa: CASSQQISRGPYEQYF
j_call: TRBJ2-7; d_call: .; v_call: TRBV7-2; clone_size: .; cdr3_length: 14; cdr3_nt: TGTGCCGGCAGCAGGGACACCCAAGCCTACGAGCAGTACTTC; cdr3_aa: CAGSRDTQAYEQYF
j_call: TRBJ2-7; d_call: TRBD2; v_call: TRBV28; clone_size: .; cdr3_length: 15; cdr3_nt: TGTGCCAGCAGTGTCCGGGACTATAACGACTACGAGCAGTACTTC; cdr3_aa: CASSVRDYNDYEQYF
j_call: TRBJ2-7; d_call: .; v_call: TRBV28; clone_size: few; cdr3_length: 14; cdr3_nt: TGTGCCAGCAGTTTGTCCGGGTCGGCCTACGAGCAGTACTTC; cdr3_aa: CASSLSGSAYEQYF
j_call: TRBJ2-1; d_call: .; v_call: TRBV28; clone_size: .; cdr3_length: 11; cdr3_nt: TGTGCCAGCAGTCTTCGGAATGAGCAGTTCTTC; cdr3_aa: CASSLRNEQFF
j_call: TRBJ2-5; d_call: TRBD2; v_call: TRBV6-2/TRBV6-3; clone_size: .; cdr3_length: 15; cdr3_nt: TGTGCCAGCAGCCGACGGACTAGAGTGGGAGAGACCCAGTACTTC; cdr3_aa: CASSRRTRVGETQYF
j_call: TRBJ1-6; d_call: TRBD1; v_call: TRBV27; clone_size: .; cdr3_length: 19; cdr3_nt: TGTGCCAGCAGTGCCCTCGGACAGGGGGCTGTTAGGTTTAATTCACCCCTCCACTTT; cdr3_aa: CASSALGQGAVRFNSPLHF
j_call: TRBJ2-1; d_call: TRBD2; v_call: TRBV2; clone_size: .; cdr3_length: 16; cdr3_nt: TGTGCCAGCAGTGAATCGACTAGCGGCCGACGTAATGAGCAGTTCTTC; cdr3_aa: CASSESTSGRRNEQFF
j_call: TRBJ2-1; d_call: .; v_call: TRBV10-3; clone_size: .; cdr3_length: 16; cdr3_nt: TGTGCCATCAGTGAGCCCTCTAAGAGCTCCTACAATGAGCAGTTCTTC; cdr3_aa: CAISEPSKSSYNEQFF
j_call: TRBJ1-1; d_call: .; v_call: TRBV6-2/TRBV6-3; clone_size: .; cdr3_length: 14; cdr3_nt: TGTGCCAGCAGTAAAACCGGTGGGGAGACTGAAGCTTTCTTT; cdr3_aa: CASSKTGGETEAFF
j_call: TRBJ2-3; d_call: .; v_call: TRBV7-6; clone_size: .; cdr3_length: 15; cdr3_nt: TGTGCCAGCAGCTTAGCCACAGGGCGCACAGATACGCAGTATTTT; cdr3_aa: CASSLATGRTDTQYF
j_call: TRBJ1-2; d_call: TRBD1; v_call: TRBV28; clone_size: .; cdr3_length: 13; cdr3_nt: TGTGCCAGCACCCAAGACAGGGTCGCTGGCTACACCTTC; cdr3_aa: CASTQDRVAGYTF
j_call: TRBJ1-4; d_call: TRBD1; v_call: TRBV27; clone_size: .; cdr3_length: 15; cdr3_nt: TGTGCCAGCAACAACAGGGGGCTGGCTAATGAAAAACTGTTTTTT; cdr3_aa: CASNNRGLANEKLFF
j_call: TRBJ2-1; d_call: TRBD2; v_call: TRBV7-3; clone_size: .; cdr3_length: 16; cdr3_nt: TGTGCCAGCAGCTTAGGTATGGGGGAGGGCCGTAATGAGCAGTTCTTC; cdr3_aa: CASSLGMGEGRNEQFF
j_call: TRBJ2-1; d_call: .; v_call: TRBV20-1; clone_size: .; cdr3_length: 11; cdr3_nt: TGCAGTGCCATGCAGGGGAATGAGCAGTTCTTC; cdr3_aa: CSAMQGNEQFF
j_call: TRBJ1-5; d_call: TRBD1; v_call: TRBV28; clone_size: few; cdr3_length: 14; cdr3_nt: TGTGCCAGCAGTGAATACAGGGGGATTCAGCCCCAGCATTTT; cdr3_aa: CASSEYRGIQPQHF
j_call: TRBJ2-7; d_call: .; v_call: TRBV5-1; clone_size: .; cdr3_length: 14; cdr3_nt: TGCGCCAGCAGGCCCCAAGGGCGGGACGGGGAGCAGTACTTC; cdr3_aa: CASRPQGRDGEQYF
j_call: TRBJ1-4; d_call: .; v_call: TRBV19; clone_size: .; cdr3_length: 14; cdr3_nt: TGTGCCAGTAGTCCGACAGCCTCCGTTGAAAAACTGTTTTTT; cdr3_aa: CASSPTASVEKLFF